This TCR beta chain was documented in a study of OX40 agonist ivuxolimab in advanced cancers. Study-wide context: Ivuxolimab, which targeted the costimulatory receptor OX40 (CD134), was an agonistic, fully human IgG2 monoclonal antibody. Intravenous ivuxolimab was administered to patients every 2 weeks at six dose levels: 0.01, 0.1, 0.3, 1.5, 3 and 10 mg/kg. Among the 52 dose-escalation patients, around 20 had hepatocellular carcinoma, about 15 melanoma, 9 renal cell carcinoma and 9 head and neck cancer. In the dose-escalation cohort, around four fifths of patients were male, and the mean age was about 55 years, with a range of roughly 20 to 80. Prior anti-PD-1, anti-PD-L1 or anti-CTLA-4 therapy was permitted, and checkpoint inhibitors had been received by 40% to 50% of dose-escalation patients. Partial responses occurred in three dose-escalation patients, of whom one had hepatocellular carcinoma and two had cutaneous melanoma. Peripheral TCRbeta sequencing was intended to test whether TCR sequence diversity was altered and clonal T-cell expansion was caused by ivuxolimab. The paper reports the monotherapy dose-escalation portion (N of about 54 patients) of the phase I ivuxolimab trial. The paper as a whole reports these results and caveats: After ivuxolimab, expanded clones were on average more numerous among CD8+ T cells than among CD4+ T cells. Antigen specificity was not determined for the clonally expanded peripheral T cells. Clonal expansion of both CD4+ and CD8+ blood T cells was observed from baseline to week 6 at doses 0.1 to 3.0 mg/kg. Low levels of normalized T-cell clonal expansion were also seen in some nonresponding patients. In the 0.1-3.0 mg/kg groups, partial responders had among the lowest normalized peripheral clonal expansion, particularly in CD8+ T cells.

The CDR3 measures 17 amino acids from cysteine to phenylalanine. Only CDR3 DNA is held: 51 bases, read in frame from base 1. CDR1 and CDR2, looked up from the germline V gene, are SGHDN and FVKESK. Trimming removed 5 bases from V and 2 bases from J; the gene matches leave 13 bases unexplained. A note on this clone: This receptor's antigen is unknown. Qualities for individual bases were not recorded, and no much larger clone is one base off.

Genomic DNA was extracted from sorted cells for sequencing of the TCRbeta CDR3 region. TCRbeta CDR3 regions were sequenced using the immunoSEQ Assay. TCRdb obtained this table from immuneACCESS and retained in-frame rearrangements with V and J assigned. These tables miss some clones; where compared with another copy, unresolved V genes account for less than half of the shortfall, and the remainder is unexplained. The sample data list about 64,000 clones, and 80% to 95% of these were observed just once. About 0.4% of the sample belongs to the ten largest clones. The trial excluded patients who had a history of autoimmune disease or were on systemic immunosuppression. Peripheral blood for TCR sequencing was collected from all dose cohorts at baseline, on cycle 4 day 1, and on cycle 7 day 1. The samples were drawn from a first-in-human, open-label, multicenter phase I dose-escalation trial of ivuxolimab. The trial enrolled adults with locally advanced or metastatic head and neck squamous cell, hepatocellular, melanoma or renal cell carcinoma. Before TCR sequencing, CD4+ T cells and CD8+ T cells were sorted from peripheral blood as separate populations.

This TCR was sampled from an adult with an advanced solid tumor such as melanoma, head and neck, liver or kidney cancer. The sample in question was CD4+ or CD8+ T cells sorted from blood, obtained in a trial of the OX40 agonist ivuxolimab. The chain links TRBV14 with TRBJ2-5, with 8 junctional bases fitting TRBD2. This receptor carries the CDR3 CASSFRVLAGKQETQYF. The nucleotide sequence is TGTGCCAGCAGCTTTCGGGTGTTAGCGGGGAAACAAGAGACCCAGTACTTC.